What follows are 15 T cell receptor beta chains derived from one specimen sequenced in a study of low-dose radiotherapy and immunotherapy resistance in tumors. Time point: after trial treatment. Treatment given: LDRT plus nivolumab, ipilimumab, low-dose cyclophosphamide and aspirin (RACIN trial). TRAV- and TRBV-specific primers primed first-strand cDNA, covering alpha and beta chains. TCR amplification ran 20 PCR cycles using constant-region and V-primer adapter primers. TCRdb called the reads again in MiXCR, with one record for every CDR3 protein. This sample has tens of thousands of distinct CDR3 sequences, with around 17% found just once. Material: PBMCs, obtained after low-dose radiotherapy plus immunotherapy. These receptors originate from a male donor with prostate cancer.

At least ten counts were recorded for this clonotype. The V gene is TRBV20-1, the J gene TRBJ2-7; 8 nucleotides align to TRBD1. With 6 bases clipped from V and 6 bases from J, the junction kept 7 bases outside the gene matches. The CDR3 length is 12 residues. CDR1 and CDR2 (germline): DFQATT, SNEGSKA (reference sequence). CDR3 amino acids: CSAGQARREQYF. Here the CDR3 DNA reads TGCAGTGCGGGACAGGCTAGGCGCGAGCAGTACTTC.

The chain links TRBV15 to TRBJ2-7; maybe TRBD2 (6 bases). Between the trimmed V and J ends, which lost 2 bases and 11 bases, there was a span of 16 bases. Germline V gene sequence: CDR1 LNHNV, CDR2 YYDKDF (reference sequence). CDR3 length equals 13 residues. The CDR3 DNA sequence: TGTGCCACCAGCAGAAGTAAACGGGAGACTAAGTACTTC. This sequence encodes CATSRSKRETKYF.

This clonotype was detected many times. This sequence joins TRBV28 and TRBJ2-5, with TRBD2 matching over 7 bases. This CDR3 is built from 13 residues. Trimming cost V 6 bases and J 3 bases; bases outside gene matches: 4. Germline CDR1 MDHEN, CDR2 SYDVKM. The CDR3 spells CASSALAEETQYF. DNA for the CDR3: TGTGCCAGCAGCGCTCTAGCGGAAGAGACCCAGTACTTC.

Comment on this clonotype: This may be a read error: a much more frequent sequence differs by one nucleotide. The chain recombines TRBV13 with TRBJ2-3; 9 nucleotides agree with TRBD1. The CDR3 extends over 17 amino acids. Trimming cost V 2 bases and J 2 bases; bases outside gene matches: 8. The germline gives CDR1 PRHDT, CDR2 FYEKMQ (reference sequence). The CDR3 bases are TGTGCCAGCAGCTTACCGGACAGGGGCCCTTTCACAGATACGCAGTATTTT. It is translated as CASSLPDRGPFTDTQYF. The variable domain in full, completed from reference TRBV13 and TRBJ2-3, reads AAGVIQSPRHLIKEKRETATLKCYPIPRHDTVYWYQQGPGQDPQFLISFYEKMQSDKGSIPDRFSAQQFSDYHSELNMSSLELGDSALYFCASSLPDRGPFTDTQYFGPGTRLTVL.

Points on this clonotype: A far larger clone is just one base off, so this is likely a read error. The V and J genes are TRBV5-1 and TRBJ2-1, with 7 nucleotides matching TRBD1. The CDR3 is made up of 15 amino acids. Germline CDR1 and CDR2: SGHRS and YFSETQ. V was pared by 1 base and J by 10 bases, with 11 bases of the junction left unmatched. CDR3 protein: CASSLSNRGVYEQFF. The CDR3, as DNA: TGCGCCAGCAGCTTGAGCAACAGGGGTGTTTACGAGCAGTTCTTC. Based on the CDR3 plus reference TRBV5-1 and TRBJ2-1, the full variable domain is KAGVTQTPRYLIKTRGQQVTLSCSPISGHRSVSWYQQTPGQGLQFLFEYFSETQRNKGNFPGRFSGRQFSNSRSEMNVSTLELGDSALYLCASSLSNRGVYEQFFGPGTRLTVL.

The sample holds many counts of this clonotype. The chain is built from TRBV5-5 and TRBJ2-2; 9 nucleotides agree with TRBD1. V lost 2 bases to trimming and J lost 4 bases; unmatched junction nucleotides: 3. Germline lookup yields CDR1 SGHKS and CDR2 YYEKEE (reference sequence). The CDR3 runs to 15 residues. In DNA form, the CDR3 reads TGTGCCAGCAGCTTCGACAGGGGGAGCACCGGGGAGCTGTTTTTT. Translated, it gives CASSFDRGSTGELFF. Looking up the rest from reference TRBV5-5 and TRBJ2-2 gives the full variable domain: DAGVTQSPTHLIKTRGQQVTLRCSPISGHKSVSWYQQVLGQGPQFIFQYYEKEERGRGNFPDRFSARQFPNYSSELNVNALLLGDSALYLCASSFDRGSTGELFFGEGSRLTVL.

This clonotype has ten or more counts. The chain employs TRBV19 and TRBJ1-4; 9 positions agree with TRBD1. Germline lookup yields CDR1 LNHDA and CDR2 SQIVND (reference sequence). The CDR3 has 16 amino acids. The V and J ends lost 4 bases and 10 bases, in that order; junction bases with no gene match: 13. CDR3 loop: CASSTSPGQGYGKLFF. The DNA of the CDR3 is TGTGCCAGTAGTACCTCACCGGGACAGGGATATGGAAAACTGTTTTTT.

This clonotype was recorded at least ten times. CDR3 loop: CASSQDLTSGSRELFF. The CDR3 bases are TGCGCCAGCAGCCAAGATCTGACTAGCGGGAGCAGGGAGCTGTTTTTT. The J gene is TRBJ2-2, the V gene TRBV4-3; 12 positions agree with TRBD2. Germline values: CDR1 LGHNA, CDR2 YSLEER. V shed 0 bases and J 9 bases; nucleotides not matched to a gene: 5. This CDR3 has 16 amino acids.

This clonotype was picked up many times. This chain uses TRBV21-1 with TRBJ2-2; the tabulated D call, TRBD1, remains unverified against the DNA. TRBV21-1 is tagged as a pseudogene. The CDR3 is 15 residues long. The CDR3 reads CASTTGTKNTGELFF. The DNA of the CDR3 is TGTGCCAGCACCACCGGGACCAAGAACACCGGGGAGCTGTTTTTT.

In its sample, this clonotype was seen many times. The chain links TRBV29-1 to TRBJ1-4; D is unclear. V gave up 7 bases and J gave up 4 bases, with 13 bases separating them. There are 13 residues in the CDR3. CDR1 and CDR2 (germline): SQVTM, ANQGSEA. The CDR3 spells CSAGYEYNEKLFF. CDR3 bases: TGCAGCGCCGGATACGAGTATAATGAAAAACTGTTTTTT.

V gene TRBV10-2 combines with J gene TRBJ2-2; D not resolved. Per germline, CDR1 WSHSY and CDR2 SAAADI. The V and J ends lost 2 bases and 3 bases respectively, with 7 bases between them. The CDR3 consists of 14 residues. CDR3 nucleotides: TGCGCCAGCAGTGAGCTTTTGGACACCGGGGAGCTGTTTTTT. It yields the protein CASSELLDTGELFF.

Many counts were recorded for this clonotype. The rearrangement joins TRBV27 to TRBJ2-7, with D tentatively TRBD2 (6 bases). Trimming cost V 6 bases and J 3 bases, with 12 bases left between them. Germline CDR1 reads MNHEY; CDR2 reads SMNVEV (reference sequence). This CDR3 is 13 amino acids long. CDR3 DNA sequence: TGTGCCAGCAGCCGCGAGACTAGCTACGAGCAGTACTTC. Its protein product is CASSRETSYEQYF.

The V and J genes are TRBV4-1 and TRBJ2-1, with a weak D call TRBD2 (6 bases). This CDR3 has 15 amino acids. Trimming pared 1 base from V and 7 bases from J, leaving 14 bases between. Germline CDR1 reads MGHRA; CDR2 reads YSYEKL. CDR3 in amino acids: CASSQGVVAVNEQFF. CDR3 DNA: TGCGCCAGCAGCCAAGGGGTTGTAGCGGTGAATGAGCAGTTCTTC.

This clonotype occurred many times. This chain joins TRBV29-1 and TRBJ2-7; the D is unclear. Germline CDR1 and CDR2: SQVTM and ANQGSEA. This CDR3 has 12 residues. Trimming took off 7 bases at V and 3 bases at J, with 13 bases between the two ends. CDR3 nucleotides: TGCAGCGCCCGATCCTCCAACTACGAGCAGTACTTC. Translated: CSARSSNYEQYF.

This chain links TRBV12-2 with TRBJ1-1; the table gives TRBD1 as D, unverified against the DNA. TRBV12-2 is flagged as a pseudogene. The CDR3 is made up of 15 amino acids. The CDR3 DNA reads TGTGCAAGTCGCTTACCACAGGGGGCGGACACTGAAGCTTTCTTT. It is translated as CASRLPQGADTEAFF.